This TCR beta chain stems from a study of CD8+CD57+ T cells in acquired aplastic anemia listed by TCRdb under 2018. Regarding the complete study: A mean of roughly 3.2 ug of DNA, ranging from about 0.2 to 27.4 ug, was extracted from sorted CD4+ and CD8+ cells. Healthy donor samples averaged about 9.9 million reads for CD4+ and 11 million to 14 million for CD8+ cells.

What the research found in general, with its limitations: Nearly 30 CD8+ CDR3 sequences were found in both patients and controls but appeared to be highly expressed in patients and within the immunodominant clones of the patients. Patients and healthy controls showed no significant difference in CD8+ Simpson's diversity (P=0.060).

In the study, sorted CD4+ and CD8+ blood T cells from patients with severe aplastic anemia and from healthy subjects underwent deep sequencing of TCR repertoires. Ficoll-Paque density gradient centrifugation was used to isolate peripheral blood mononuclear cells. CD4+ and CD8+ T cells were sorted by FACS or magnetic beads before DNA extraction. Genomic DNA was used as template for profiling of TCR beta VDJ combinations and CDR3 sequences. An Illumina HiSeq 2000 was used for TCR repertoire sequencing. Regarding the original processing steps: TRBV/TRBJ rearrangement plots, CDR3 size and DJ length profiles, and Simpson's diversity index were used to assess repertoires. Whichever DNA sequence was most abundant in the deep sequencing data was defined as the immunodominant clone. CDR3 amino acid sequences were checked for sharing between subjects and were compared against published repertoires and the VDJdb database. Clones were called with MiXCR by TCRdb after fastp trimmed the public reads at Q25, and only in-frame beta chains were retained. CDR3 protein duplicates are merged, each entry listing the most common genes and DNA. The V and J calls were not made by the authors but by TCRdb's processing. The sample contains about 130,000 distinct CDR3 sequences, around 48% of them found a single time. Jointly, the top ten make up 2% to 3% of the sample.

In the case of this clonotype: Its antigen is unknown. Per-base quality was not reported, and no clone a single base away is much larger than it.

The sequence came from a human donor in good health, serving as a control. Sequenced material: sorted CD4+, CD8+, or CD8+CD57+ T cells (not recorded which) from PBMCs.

For the CDR3, the sequence is CASSAGTSQFF. The DNA sequence is given as TGTGCCAGCAGTGCCGGGACTAGTCAGTTCTTC. The chain is assembled from TRBV2 and TRBJ2-1; a stretch of 8 junction bases matches TRBD2. Relative to germline, V is missing 4 bases and J is missing 13 bases, with 3 bases of the junction outside any gene match. Based on the germline V gene, the CDR1 and CDR2 sequences are SNHLY and FYNNEI. From the cysteine up to the phenylalanine, the CDR3 has a length of 11 residues. Only the CDR3 portion is preserved as DNA: 33 bases, with reading frame beginning at the first base.